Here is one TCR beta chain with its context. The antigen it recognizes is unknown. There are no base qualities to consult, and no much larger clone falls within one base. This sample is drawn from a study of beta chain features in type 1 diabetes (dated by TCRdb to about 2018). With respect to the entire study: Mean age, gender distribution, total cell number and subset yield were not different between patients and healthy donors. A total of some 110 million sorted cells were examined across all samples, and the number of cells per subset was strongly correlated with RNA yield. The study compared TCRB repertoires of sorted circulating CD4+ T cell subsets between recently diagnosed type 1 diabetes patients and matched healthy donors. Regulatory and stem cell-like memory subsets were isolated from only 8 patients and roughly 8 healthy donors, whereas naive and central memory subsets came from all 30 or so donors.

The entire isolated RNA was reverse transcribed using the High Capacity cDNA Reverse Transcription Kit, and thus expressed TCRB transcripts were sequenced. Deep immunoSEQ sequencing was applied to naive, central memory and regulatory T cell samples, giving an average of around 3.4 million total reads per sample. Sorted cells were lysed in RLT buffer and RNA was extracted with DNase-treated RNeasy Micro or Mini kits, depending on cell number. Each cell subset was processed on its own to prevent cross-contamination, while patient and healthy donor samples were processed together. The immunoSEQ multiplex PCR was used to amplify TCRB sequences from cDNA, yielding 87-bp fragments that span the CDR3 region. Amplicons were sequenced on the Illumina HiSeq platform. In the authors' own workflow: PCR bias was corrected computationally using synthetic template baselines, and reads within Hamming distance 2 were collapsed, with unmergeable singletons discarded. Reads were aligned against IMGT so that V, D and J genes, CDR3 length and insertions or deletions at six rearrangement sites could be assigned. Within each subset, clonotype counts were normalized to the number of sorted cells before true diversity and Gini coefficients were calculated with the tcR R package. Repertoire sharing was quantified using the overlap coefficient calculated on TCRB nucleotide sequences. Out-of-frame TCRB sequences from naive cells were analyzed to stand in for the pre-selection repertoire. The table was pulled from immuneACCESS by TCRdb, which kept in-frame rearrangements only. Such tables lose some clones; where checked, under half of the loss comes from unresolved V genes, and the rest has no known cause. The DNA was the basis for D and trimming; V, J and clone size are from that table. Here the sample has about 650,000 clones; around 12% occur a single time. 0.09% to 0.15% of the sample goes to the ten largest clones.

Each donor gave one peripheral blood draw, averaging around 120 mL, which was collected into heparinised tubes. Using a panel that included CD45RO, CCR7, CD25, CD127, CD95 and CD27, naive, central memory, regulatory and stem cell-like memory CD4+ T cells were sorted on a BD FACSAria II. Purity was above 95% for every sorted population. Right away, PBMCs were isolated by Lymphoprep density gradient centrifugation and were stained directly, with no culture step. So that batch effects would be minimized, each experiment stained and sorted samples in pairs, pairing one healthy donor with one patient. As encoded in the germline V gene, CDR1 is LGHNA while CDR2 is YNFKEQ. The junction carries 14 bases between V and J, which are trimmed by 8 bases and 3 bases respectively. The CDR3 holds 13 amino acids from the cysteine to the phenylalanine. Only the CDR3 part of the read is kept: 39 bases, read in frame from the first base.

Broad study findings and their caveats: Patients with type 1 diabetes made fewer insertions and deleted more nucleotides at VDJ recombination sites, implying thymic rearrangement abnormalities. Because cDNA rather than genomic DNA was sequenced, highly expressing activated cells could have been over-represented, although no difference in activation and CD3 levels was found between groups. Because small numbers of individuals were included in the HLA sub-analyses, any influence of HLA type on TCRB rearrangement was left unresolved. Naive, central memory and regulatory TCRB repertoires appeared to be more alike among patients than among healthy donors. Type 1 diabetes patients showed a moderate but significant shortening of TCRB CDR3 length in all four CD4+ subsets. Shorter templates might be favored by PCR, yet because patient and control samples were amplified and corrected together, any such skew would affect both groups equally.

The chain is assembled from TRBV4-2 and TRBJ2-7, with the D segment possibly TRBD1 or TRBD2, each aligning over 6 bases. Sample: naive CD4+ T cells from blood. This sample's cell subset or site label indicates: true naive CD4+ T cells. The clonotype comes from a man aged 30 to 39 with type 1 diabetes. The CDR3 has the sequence CASGGDKVYEQYF. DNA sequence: TGTGCCAGCGGCGGGGACAAGGTCTACGAGCAGTACTTC.